What follows are 14 T cell receptor beta chains derived from one specimen sequenced in a study of monozygotic twins with cystic fibrosis. Produced via immunoSEQ multiplex PCR; TCRdb's table is partial and in-frame only. The repertoire holds 17,000 or so clones, with around 96% as singletons. What was sequenced was blood. These receptor sequences come from a girl aged 2 to 10 with cystic fibrosis.

This sequence joins TRBV6-1 and TRBJ1-5, with 8 positions matching TRBD1. CDR1 MNHNS and CDR2 SASEGT come from the germline V gene. V trimming: 6 bases; J trimming: 4 bases; junction bases outside the gene matches: 2. There are 13 residues in the CDR3. CDR3 bases: TGTGCCAGCAGGGGACAGGTTAATCAGCCCCAGCATTTT. This encodes CASRGQVNQPQHF.

V usage is TRBV20-1 and J usage is TRBJ2-3, with D unresolved. The CDR3 is made up of 11 amino acids. Germline V gene lookup returns CDR1 DFQATT and CDR2 SNEGSKA (reference sequence). Trimming took 7 bases from V and 2 from J, leaving 7 bases between them. The CDR3 spells CSGDDTDTQYF. CDR3 DNA sequence: TGCAGTGGCGATGACACAGATACGCAGTATTTT.

This chain links TRBV6-6 with TRBJ1-2, with D possibly matching TRBD1 (6 bases). Germline V gene sequence: CDR1 MNHNY, CDR2 SVGAGI (reference sequence). There are 16 residues in the CDR3. Trimming pared 0 bases from V and 5 bases from J, leaving 16 bases between. The CDR3 region is CASSYSTLRTEYGYTF. In DNA form, the CDR3 reads TGTGCCAGCAGTTACTCGACGCTCAGGACAGAATATGGCTACACCTTC.

The chain employs TRBV7-9 and TRBJ1-4, with D hard to call. CDR1 is SEHNR, CDR2 FQNEAQ, per germline (reference sequence). The V and J ends lost 5 bases and 8 bases respectively, with 12 bases between them. This CDR3 is 13 amino acids long. CDR3 bases: TGTGCCAGCAGCGAACATTCAACGGAAAAACTGTTTTTT. It translates to CASSEHSTEKLFF.

The chain joins TRBV4-1 to TRBJ2-7; D is tentatively TRBD1 or TRBD2 (5 bases each). V dropped 0 bases and J dropped 3 bases, with 15 bases sitting between them. Germline-derived CDR1 and CDR2 are MGHRA and YSYEKL. The CDR3 loop spans 16 amino acids. DNA of the CDR3: TGCGCCAGCAGCCAAGATGTTGGGACCACGGGCTACGAGCAGTACTTC. Translating gives CASSQDVGTTGYEQYF.

The rearrangement joins TRBV18 to TRBJ1-6; D is unclear. The CDR3 runs 14 residues. Germline V gene data show CDR1 as KGHSH and CDR2 as LQKENI. The V end was cut by 2 bases, the J end by 7 bases, with 9 bases between. CDR3 DNA sequence: TGTGCCAGCTCACCATCTCCGGGGAATTCACCCCTCCACTTT. Residues: CASSPSPGNSPLHF.

This sequence joins TRBV5-1 and TRBJ2-3, with TRBD2 identical over 8 bases. CDR3 length: 18 amino acids. V was clipped by 0 bases and J by 4 bases; unmatched bases: 13. Germline V gives CDR1 SGHRS, CDR2 YFSETQ. The CDR3 spells CASSLVAGLLAGSDTQYF. The CDR3 DNA follows: TGCGCCAGCAGCTTGGTAGCGGGACTTCTCGCGGGTTCAGATACGCAGTATTTT.

V and J are TRBV7-9 and TRBJ2-7; TRBD1 agrees at 7 bases. J lost 2 bases, V lost 5 bases, and 6 bases had no gene match. The CDR3 is 14 amino acids. Germline V gene sequence: CDR1 SEHNR, CDR2 FQNEAQ (reference sequence). This chain's CDR3 is CASSATGTAYEQYF. As DNA, the CDR3 is TGTGCCAGCAGCGCAACCGGGACAGCCTACGAGCAGTACTTC.

The CDR3 DNA sequence: TGCAGCCTACATTTTAACAATGAGCAGTTCTTC. Amino acids: CSLHFNNEQFF. The rearrangement uses TRBV29-1 and TRBJ2-1; D is uncertain. The germline CDR1 and CDR2 sequences are SQVTM and ANQGSEA. V dropped 8 bases and J dropped 5 bases, with 10 bases sitting between them. CDR3 size: 11 residues.

The V and J genes are TRBV30 and TRBJ1-2; maybe TRBD1 (5 bases). The V and J ends lost 2 bases and 7 bases respectively, with 17 bases between them. There are 14 residues in the CDR3. The germline gives CDR1 GTSNPN, CDR2 SVGIG (reference sequence). The CDR3: CAWSNRDRWSGYTF. The CDR3 nucleotides read TGTGCCTGGAGTAACCGGGACCGATGGAGTGGCTACACCTTC.

CDR3 sequence reads: CASSTSGGQETQYF. In nucleotides, the CDR3 is TGTGCCAGCAGCACTAGCGGGGGACAAGAGACCCAGTACTTC. The rearrangement uses TRBV7-9 and TRBJ2-5, with 11 bases lining up with TRBD2. Trimming cost V 5 bases and J 2 bases; bases outside gene matches: 1. Germline values: CDR1 SEHNR, CDR2 FQNEAQ (reference sequence). The CDR3 consists of 14 residues.

CDR3 residues: CASSLSMAGKETQYF. In DNA, the CDR3 is TGTGCCAGCTCACTTTCGATGGCGGGGAAAGAGACCCAGTACTTC. The chain is built from TRBV18 and TRBJ2-5, with D possibly being TRBD2 (6 bases). From germline, CDR1 is KGHSH and CDR2 LQKENI. CDR3 length equals 15 residues. The V gene lost 4 bases and the J gene lost 3 bases, with 15 bases spanning the gap.

This rearrangement joins TRBV23-1 to TRBJ2-7; D not certain. TRBV23-1 is an ORF; its function is uncertain. V shed 6 bases and J shed 2 bases, with 20 bases lying between them. This CDR3 comprises 16 residues. CDR3 in amino acids: CASREKRRKRPYEQYF. The CDR3 DNA reads as TGCGCCAGCAGAGAAAAGCGACGAAAGAGACCCTACGAGCAGTACTTC.

This chain connects TRBV19 to TRBJ1-2, with D unclear. Between the trimmed V and J ends, which lost 6 bases and 8 bases, there was a span of 16 bases. This CDR3 is 13 amino acids long. CDR1 and CDR2 (germline): LNHDA, SQIVND (reference sequence). CDR3 protein: CASRTSVSGGYTF. The CDR3 nucleotides are TGTGCCAGTAGGACCTCCGTTTCTGGGGGCTACACCTTC.